These T cell receptor beta chains were read from a single sample in a study of T cell changes during pregnancy in multiple sclerosis. Clones were read by immunoSEQ multiplex PCR, and TCRdb kept only the in-frame ones, dropping some. Among 50,000 or so clones listed, roughly 92% were seen once. The sample was CD4+ T cells from peripheral blood mononuclear cells, taken in the third trimester of pregnancy. The receptor source for this set is a female donor with multiple sclerosis, enrolled in a pregnancy study. CDR3s include the opening cysteine and the closing phenylalanine or tryptophan. D genes are given only for firm matches. The listing skips clone size in some rows; elsewhere it reads once, few, many or a size class.

TRBJ2-2,TRBV7-3,.,.,TGTGCCAGCAGCTTAAGCGCAAACAGGGTCGCCGGGGAGCTGTTTTTT,CASSLSANRVAGELFF
TRBJ1-5,TRBV19,TRBD1,few,TGTGCCAGTAGTATAGCGACAGGGGGGCAGCCCCAGCATTTT,CASSIATGGQPQHF
TRBJ1-6,TRBV2,TRBD1,.,TGTGCCAGCAGTGAAGGGACAGGGGTTAATTCACCCCTCCACTTT,CASSEGTGVNSPLHF
TRBJ2-7,TRBV27,.,.,TGTGCCAGCAACCTTAGGGGTCCCAGCGACGAGCAGTACTTC,CASNLRGPSDEQYF
TRBJ2-3,TRBV30,TRBD2,once,TGTGCCTGGAGTGGACTAGCGGGAGGACGAGATACGCAGTATTTT,CAWSGLAGGRDTQYF
TRBJ2-3,TRBV29-1,TRBD1,once,TGCAGCGGGGGGACAGGGGCAACAGATACGCAGTATTTT,CSGGTGATDTQYF
TRBJ2-2,TRBV6-6,.,.,TGTGCCAGCAGCGGTACCCTAAGCACCGGGGAGCTGTTTTTT,CASSGTLSTGELFF
TRBJ2-7,TRBV15,.,once,TGTGCCACCAGCAGAGAGTGGGCAGGGGAACATAGGGCCTACGAGCAGTACTTC,CATSREWAGEHRAYEQYF
TRBJ1-4,TRBV6-6,.,once,TGTGCCAGCAGTTCCGAACAGGTTTTCGGTGAAAAACTGTTTTTT,CASSSEQVFGEKLFF
TRBJ2-2,TRBV28,.,.,TGTGCCAGCAGTTTATGGGAGACAGAAAACACCGGGGAGCTGTTTTTT,CASSLWETENTGELFF
TRBJ2-3,TRBV7-8,TRBD1,.,TGTGCCAGCAGCGCCTTAGTGGGACAGGTGATCCATACGCAGTATTTT,CASSALVGQVIHTQYF
TRBJ2-1,TRBV21-1,.,.,TGTGCCAGCAGTCCCGAAAGGACTAGCAGCAATGAGCAGTTCTTC,CASSPERTSSNEQFF
TRBJ1-6,TRBV30,.,.,TGTGCCTGGAGCGCCAAGTCCACACTGAGGACCCTCCACTTT,CAWSAKSTLRTLHF
TRBJ2-7,TRBV27,.,.,TGTGCCAGCAAGGGAGTCTACGAGCAGTACTTC,CASKGVYEQYF
TRBJ2-1,TRBV9,TRBD1,.,TGTGCCAGCAGCGTAGGAGCGGGACAGGGTCAAAATGAGCAGTTCTTC,CASSVGAGQGQNEQFF
TRBJ2-5,TRBV5-1,TRBD1,.,TGCGCCAGCAGCCCCTCGACAGGGGGGACCTACCAAGAGACCCAGTACTTC,CASSPSTGGTYQETQYF
TRBJ2-3,TRBV5-4,TRBD2,.,TGTGCCGGACTAGCGGGGGATAACACAGATACGCAGTATTTT,CAGLAGDNTDTQYF
TRBJ1-3,TRBV30,.,once,TGTGCCTGGAGTACGTCGGGACTCTGGGACACCATATATTTT,CAWSTSGLWDTIYF
TRBJ1-2,TRBV19,TRBD1,.,TGTGCCAGTAGTTCACCGGGACAGTTCTATGGCTACACCTTC,CASSSPGQFYGYTF
TRBJ2-7,TRBV7-9,TRBD1,.,TGTGCCAGCAGCAGGGGACAGGCAACCTACGAGCAGTACTTC,CASSRGQATYEQYF
TRBJ2-1,TRBV20-1,.,.,TGCAGTGCAAGACGCAGGGGTGAGCAGTTCTTC,CSARRRGEQFF
TRBJ2-7,TRBV28,TRBD1,.,TGTGCCAGCAGTCCTCCGGGACAGGGGAGCGAGCAGTACTTC,CASSPPGQGSEQYF
TRBJ1-1,TRBV5-1,.,.,TGCGCCAGCAGCTTGGCCACCTACAGGGATGATGAAGCTTTCTTT,CASSLATYRDDEAFF
TRBJ2-1,TRBV1,.,.,TGCACCAGCAGCACCCCGACTAGCGGGGAATACTCCAAGCAGTTCTTC,CTSSTPTSGEYSKQFF
TRBJ2-6,TRBV5-1,.,.,TGCGCCAGCAGCCCGAGCTCTGGGGCCAACGTCCTGACTTTC,CASSPSSGANVLTF
TRBJ1-1,TRBV14,.,.,TGTGCCAGCAGTCCAAGTATTCCGGGGATGAACACTGAAGCTTTCTTT,CASSPSIPGMNTEAFF
TRBJ1-2,TRBV6-1,TRBD1,.,TGTGCCAGCAGTGAAGCGTTTCAGGGGGGCTATGGCTACACCTTC,CASSEAFQGGYGYTF
TRBJ1-2,TRBV6-1,TRBD1,.,TGTGCCAGCAGTGAAGGTTGGGGGACAGGGGACTATGGCTACACCTTC,CASSEGWGTGDYGYTF
TRBJ2-1,TRBV2,TRBD2,once,TGTGCCAGCAGTCCTAGCGGGGGGGCCCTTGAGCAGTTCTTC,CASSPSGGALEQFF
TRBJ2-5,TRBV5-4,.,.,TGTGCCAGCAGCGCAGAGCCGGGGGAAGAGACCCAGTACTTC,CASSAEPGEETQYF
TRBJ2-1,TRBV6-5,TRBD2,.,TGTGCCAGCAGTTATCGTAGGACTAGCGGGCACAATGAGCAGTTCTTC,CASSYRRTSGHNEQFF
TRBJ2-5,TRBV11-2,TRBD2,.,TGTGCCAGCAGCTTAACCAGCGGGGGGGTCCAAGAGACCCAGTACTTC,CASSLTSGGVQETQYF
TRBJ2-1,TRBV5-4,.,.,TGTGCCAGCAGCCCCCGGGACAATGAGCAGTTCTTC,CASSPRDNEQFF
TRBJ1-2,TRBV30,.,.,TGTGCCTGGAGTAGCGGCAGTAGCTATGGCTACACCTTC,CAWSSGSSYGYTF
TRBJ1-3,TRBV7-2,.,.,TGTGCCAGCAGCCCCTCGGCGGTGGCTGGAAACACCATATATTTT,CASSPSAVAGNTIYF
TRBJ2-5,TRBV6-6,TRBD2,.,TGTGCCAGCAGCCCAGCGGGGGGGTCCGGGGAGACCCAGTACTTC,CASSPAGGSGETQYF
TRBJ2-3,TRBV9,TRBD1,.,TGTGCCAGCAGCGCGGGACAGGGGAAAGATACGCAGTATTTT,CASSAGQGKDTQYF
TRBJ2-1,TRBV7-2,.,.,TGTGCCAGCAGCTTAGGGAGGGGTAAGAGGTCCTACAATGAGCAGTTCTTC,CASSLGRGKRSYNEQFF
TRBJ1-4,TRBV6-6,TRBD1,.,TGTGCCAGCAGTAGGGGACAGGTGGTTAATGAAAAACTGTTTTTT,CASSRGQVVNEKLFF
TRBJ2-1,TRBV6-5,TRBD1,.,TGTGCCAGCAGTTACTCGACAGGGCTCCCCTACAATGAGCAGTTCTTC,CASSYSTGLPYNEQFF
TRBJ2-3,TRBV6-6,.,.,TGTGCCAGCACCACGGGGGTGGCAGATACGCAGTATTTT,CASTTGVADTQYF
TRBJ1-5,TRBV28,TRBD1,.,TGTGCCAGCAGCCCCGGGACAGGTGGGTCGATTGGCAATCAGCCCCAGCATTTT,CASSPGTGGSIGNQPQHF
TRBJ1-2,TRBV29-1,.,.,TGCAGCGTTGAGGACAGCCCCCTAAACTATGGCTACACCTTC,CSVEDSPLNYGYTF
TRBJ2-3,TRBV27,TRBD2,.,TGTGCCAGCAGTTTAGGGCCCGGACTAGCGGGAGGGGGGGATACGCAGTATTTT,CASSLGPGLAGGGDTQYF
TRBJ2-7,TRBV10-2,.,.,TGCGCCAGCAGTGAGACAGGGTGGGACGAGCAGTACTTC,CASSETGWDEQYF
TRBJ2-5,TRBV5-1,.,.,TGCGCCAGCAGCTTGTCGGGGGAGTACCAAGAGACCCAGTACTTC,CASSLSGEYQETQYF
TRBJ1-1,TRBV19,.,few,TGTGCCAGTAGTTTCTCGAACACTGAAGCTTTCTTT,CASSFSNTEAFF
TRBJ2-5,TRBV19,.,.,TGTGCCAGTAGTGTCGCTAGGGGGACCCAGTACTTC,CASSVARGTQYF
TRBJ1-5,TRBV6-6,.,.,TGTGCCAGCAGTTACTCGGGGAGGGGTGATCAGCCCCAGCATTTT,CASSYSGRGDQPQHF
TRBJ1-1,TRBV6-1,.,.,TGTGCCAGCGGATGGGGGGACCGCGATCCTGCTTTCTTT,CASGWGDRDPAFF
TRBJ1-5,TRBV10-3,.,once,TGTGCCATCAGTGAGTCTGAAGGGGCCCAGCATTTT,CAISESEGAQHF
TRBJ1-1,TRBV5-6,TRBD1,.,TGTGCCAGCAGGGTCGGACAGGGGAGTACTGAAGCTTTCTTT,CASRVGQGSTEAFF
TRBJ2-3,TRBV6-1,.,.,TGTGCCAGCAGTGATTTAGGAGGGACCACAGATACGCAGTATTTT,CASSDLGGTTDTQYF